These T cell receptor beta chains were read from a single sample in a study of PD-1 blockade in classical Hodgkin lymphoma. Sequenced by immunoSEQ multiplex PCR; TCRdb stores in-frame clones only, minus some. The repertoire holds approximately 30,000 clones, with approximately 90% as singletons. Sequences were obtained from peripheral blood mononuclear cells (PBMCs). Source of these receptors: a human donor with classical Hodgkin lymphoma. CDR3s include the opening cysteine and the closing phenylalanine or tryptophan. Size is stated for part of the rows, as once, few or many counts, or as a class when the clone is expanded.

size: .
J: TRBJ2-3
V: TRBV5-8
CDR3: CASSLTAGGPTDTQYF

size: .
J: TRBJ2-7
V: TRBV28
CDR3: CASSLQSGQYF

size: .
J: TRBJ2-1
V: TRBV19
CDR3: CASSIQLAGAFNEQFF

size: .
J: TRBJ2-3
V: TRBV19
CDR3: CASSGLARADTQYF

size: .
J: TRBJ1-5
V: TRBV5-5
CDR3: CASSWDGGNQPQHF

size: once
J: TRBJ2-3
V: TRBV10-3
CDR3: CAISYRTSGSTDTQYF

size: .
J: TRBJ1-3
V: TRBV5-8
CDR3: CASSVERGLGNTIYF

size: once
J: TRBJ2-7
V: TRBV19
CDR3: CASNPTGGDEQYF

size: .
J: TRBJ2-7
V: TRBV7-9
CDR3: CASSLGDEQYF

size: once
J: TRBJ2-7
V: TRBV28
CDR3: CASRKPGQGSYEQYF

size: .
J: TRBJ2-6
V: TRBV19
CDR3: CASRVIGTNVLTF

size: .
J: TRBJ1-1
V: TRBV29-1
CDR3: CSVEDRENTEAFF

size: .
J: TRBJ2-1
V: TRBV6-5
CDR3: CASSRGLAGYNEQFF

size: few
J: TRBJ2-2
V: TRBV7-8
CDR3: CASSQFRDYRELFF

size: .
J: TRBJ2-1
V: TRBV2
CDR3: CASSSGRLNEQFF

size: .
J: TRBJ2-5
V: TRBV4-2
CDR3: CASSQEWGTSGRAETQYF

size: few
J: TRBJ1-5
V: TRBV18
CDR3: CASSPPLGGRNQPQHF

size: .
J: TRBJ2-1
V: TRBV27
CDR3: CASRRPGLADSYNEQFF

size: few
J: TRBJ1-5
V: TRBV27
CDR3: CASSFSATGGDQPQHF

size: .
J: TRBJ2-7
V: TRBV5-1
CDR3: CASSPSGSSYEQYF

size: .
J: TRBJ2-6
V: TRBV5-1
CDR3: CASSAGQSSGANVLTF

size: .
J: TRBJ2-7
V: TRBV6-5
CDR3: CASSYSGASAYEQYF

size: .
J: TRBJ1-2
V: TRBV11-2
CDR3: CASSSDVNYGYTF

size: .
J: TRBJ2-3
V: TRBV7-3
CDR3: CASSYAGTDTQYF

size: .
J: TRBJ1-1
V: TRBV2
CDR3: CASRNNEENTEAFF

size: .
J: TRBJ1-5
V: TRBV11-2
CDR3: CASSWGLDQPQHF

size: .
J: TRBJ2-5
V: TRBV7-2
CDR3: CASSLFGAGWGETQYF

size: .
J: TRBJ2-7
V: TRBV5-5
CDR3: CASNAAYEQYF

size: .
J: TRBJ2-6
V: TRBV10-2
CDR3: CASSEMAGGSGANVLTF